A selection of T cell receptor beta chains follows, all from one sample in a study of cytomegalovirus exposure and HLA in healthy donors. Generated by immunoSEQ multiplex PCR, the TCRdb table keeps only in-frame clones and is missing some. Of around 91,000 clones in the sample, around four fifths were seen once. Material for sequencing was PBMCs. These receptors came from a male donor in good health and CMV-seropositive. Each CDR3 is given with its conserved first and last residue. The order of the fields is CDR3 protein, CDR3 DNA, clone size, J gene, V gene, D gene. The D gene is left open where the match is weak. The size field is filled for only some rows; it gives once, few, many or a size class.

CAWRTGGLSLGNTEAFF	TGTGCCTGGAGGACAGGGGGTCTCTCCTTAGGGAACACTGAAGCTTTCTTT	once	TRBJ1-1	TRBV30	TRBD1
CASSLAGGQKTQYF	TGTGCCAGCAGCTTAGCGGGGGGGCAAAAGACCCAGTACTTC	NA	TRBJ2-5	TRBV7-8	NA
CASSAGAEAFF	TGTGCCAGCAGTGCTGGGGCCGAAGCTTTCTTT	once	TRBJ1-1	TRBV6-1	NA
CASSSLRDRGLLGAFF	TGTGCCAGCAGCTCTCTCCGGGACAGGGGGCTTCTTGGTGCTTTCTTT	NA	TRBJ1-1	TRBV7-9	TRBD1
CASRPTGGPDTQYF	TGTGCCAGCAGACCTACAGGGGGCCCAGATACGCAGTATTTT	NA	TRBJ2-3	TRBV7-9	TRBD1
CAWSPGSHYGYTF	TGTGCCTGGAGTCCCGGGTCTCACTATGGCTACACCTTC	once	TRBJ1-2	TRBV30	NA
CASSLALAGAYEQYF	TGTGCCAGCAGCTTAGCGCTGGCAGGGGCCTACGAGCAGTACTTC	NA	TRBJ2-7	TRBV7-2	NA
CASGDKKETQYF	TGTGCCAGCGGGGACAAGAAAGAGACCCAGTACTTC	once	TRBJ2-5	TRBV28	NA
CAWSVRSDSPLHF	TGTGCCTGGAGTGTACGATCAGATTCACCCCTCCACTTT	NA	TRBJ1-6	TRBV30	NA
CASSQFGGQVPNTQYF	TGTGCCAGCAGCCAATTTGGGGGACAGGTCCCAAATACGCAGTATTTT	NA	TRBJ2-3	TRBV7-3	TRBD1
CASSYWPTDTQYF	TGTGCCAGCAGTTATTGGCCCACAGATACGCAGTATTTT	NA	TRBJ2-3	TRBV6-5	NA
CSVDGGARDRNTEAFF	TGCAGCGTTGATGGGGGGGCGCGAGATCGGAACACTGAAGCTTTCTTT	NA	TRBJ1-1	TRBV29-1	NA
CASSSGQSDTQYF	TGTGCCAGCAGCTCAGGACAGTCAGATACGCAGTATTTT	NA	TRBJ2-3	TRBV14	NA
CASSSHRVPYEQYF	TGTGCCAGCAGTTCGCACAGGGTCCCCTACGAGCAGTACTTC	NA	TRBJ2-7	TRBV28	NA
CASSPRLAGGETQYF	TGTGCCAGCAGCCCGCGACTAGCGGGGGGCGAGACCCAGTACTTC	NA	TRBJ2-5	TRBV14	TRBD2
CASSQRTGGTETQYF	TGTGCCAGCAGCCAAAGGACGGGGGGAACCGAGACCCAGTACTTC	NA	TRBJ2-5	TRBV14	TRBD2
CASSSQGGTGSVKLFF	TGTGCCAGCAGTTCGCAGGGAGGGACAGGGAGTGTAAAACTGTTTTTT	NA	TRBJ1-4	TRBV28	TRBD1
CASSRRGSGNQPQHF	TGTGCCAGCAGCCGCAGGGGATCGGGCAATCAGCCCCAGCATTTT	NA	TRBJ1-5	TRBV28	NA
CASSLGQPGTGGGNIQYF	TGCGCCAGCAGCTTGGGCCAACCCGGGACAGGGGGTGGAAACATTCAGTACTTC	NA	TRBJ2-4	TRBV5-1	TRBD1
CASSYSRQGNQPQHF	TGTGCCAGCAGTTACTCGAGGCAGGGTAATCAGCCCCAGCATTTT	NA	TRBJ1-5	TRBV6-6	NA
CASSIPGRGNTEAFF	TGTGCCAGTAGTATTCCCGGGAGGGGGAACACTGAAGCTTTCTTT	NA	TRBJ1-1	TRBV19	NA
CASSLSWFGNTEAFF	TGTGCCAGCAGTTTATCGTGGTTCGGGAACACTGAAGCTTTCTTT	NA	TRBJ1-1	TRBV27	NA
CASSQAGQGSKTEAFF	TGTGCCAGCAGCCAAGCCGGACAGGGCTCGAAGACTGAAGCTTTCTTT	NA	TRBJ1-1	TRBV14	TRBD1
CASSPTVHNAEAFF	TGTGCCAGTAGTCCGACAGTCCACAACGCTGAAGCTTTCTTT	NA	TRBJ1-1	TRBV19	NA
CAWSGGPDTQYF	TGTGCCTGGTCCGGGGGGCCAGATACGCAGTATTTT	NA	TRBJ2-3	TRBV30	NA
CASSLGMLARGYEQYF	TGCGCCAGCAGCTTGGGCATGCTAGCTAGAGGCTACGAGCAGTACTTC	NA	TRBJ2-7	TRBV5-1	NA
CAWSVQGYNSPLHF	TGTGCCTGGAGTGTACAGGGGTATAATTCACCCCTCCACTTT	NA	TRBJ1-6	TRBV30	TRBD1
CASSLSGQGAYQPQHF	TGTGCCAGCAGCTTATCGGGACAGGGGGCATATCAGCCCCAGCATTTT	NA	TRBJ1-5	TRBV7-8	TRBD1
CATSRGGIGVTYEQYF	TGTGCCACCAGCAGAGGAGGGATAGGAGTGACCTACGAGCAGTACTTC	NA	TRBJ2-7	TRBV15	NA
CASSPRDSNYGYTF	TGCGCCAGCAGCCCCCGGGACAGCAACTATGGCTACACCTTC	NA	TRBJ1-2	TRBV5-1	TRBD1
CASRRGTGELFF	TGTGCCAGCAGAAGGGGAACCGGGGAGCTGTTTTTT	once	TRBJ2-2	TRBV25-1	NA
CASSVRGREGGYTF	TGTGCCAGCAGCGTACGCGGCAGGGAGGGTGGCTACACCTTC	NA	TRBJ1-2	TRBV9	NA
CASSSPPGGTDTQYF	TGTGCCAGCAGCTCGCCCCCCGGGGGCACAGATACGCAGTATTTT	NA	TRBJ2-3	TRBV5-4	NA
CASWGRNYGYTF	TGTGCCAGCTGGGGGCGTAACTATGGCTACACCTTC	NA	TRBJ1-2	TRBV6-5	NA
CASSYPVRGGGNTIYF	TGTGCCAGCAGTTACCCTGTCCGGGGAGGTGGAAACACCATATATTTT	NA	TRBJ1-3	TRBV6-6	NA
CASSALAGLQETQYF	TGTGCCAGCTCAGCGCTAGCGGGGCTACAAGAGACCCAGTACTTC	NA	TRBJ2-5	TRBV18	TRBD2
CASSYQAGGGGTQYF	TGTGCCAGCAGTTACCAAGCGGGGGGTGGGGGGACCCAGTACTTC	NA	TRBJ2-5	TRBV6-6	TRBD2
CASRYLAGGSEQYF	TGTGCCAGCAGGTATCTAGCGGGGGGGTCCGAGCAGTACTTC	NA	TRBJ2-7	TRBV5-6	TRBD2
CASSFSRENTEAFF	TGTGCCAGCAGTTTCAGTCGGGAGAACACTGAAGCTTTCTTT	NA	TRBJ1-1	TRBV28	NA
CASSNSGRNEKLFF	TGTGCCAGCAGCAATTCCGGGAGAAACGAAAAACTGTTTTTT	NA	TRBJ1-4	TRBV7-9	NA
CASSQDLRRDEQYF	TGTGCCAGCAGCCAAGATCTCAGACGGGACGAGCAGTACTTC	once	TRBJ2-7	TRBV14	NA
CASSPISWTGLGEQYF	TGTGCCAGCAGCCCTATATCATGGACAGGGCTTGGCGAGCAGTACTTC	NA	TRBJ2-7	TRBV28	TRBD1
CSVGLVETQYF	TGCAGCGTTGGGCTAGTAGAGACCCAGTACTTC	NA	TRBJ2-5	TRBV29-1	NA
CASSSGQGYEQYF	TGTGCCAGCAGTTCCGGACAGGGCTACGAGCAGTACTTC	NA	TRBJ2-7	TRBV27	TRBD1
CASQGSSDTQYF	TGTGCAAGCCAGGGAAGCTCAGATACGCAGTATTTT	NA	TRBJ2-3	TRBV11-3	NA
CASSQGTGATEAFF	TGTGCCAGCAGCCAGGGGACAGGGGCGACTGAAGCTTTCTTT	NA	TRBJ1-1	TRBV4-2	TRBD1
CASSRVGLQETQYF	TGTGCCAGCAGCCGGGTAGGTCTACAAGAGACCCAGTACTTC	NA	TRBJ2-5	TRBV5-6	NA
CASSPLGDNEKLFF	TGTGCCAGCTCACCACTAGGGGATAATGAAAAACTGTTTTTT	NA	TRBJ1-4	TRBV18	NA
CASSLYSGISYNEQFF	TGCGCCAGCAGCCTGTATAGCGGAATCTCCTACAATGAGCAGTTCTTC	NA	TRBJ2-1	TRBV4-1	NA
CASSQDVVKGGTEAFF	TGCGCCAGCAGCCAAGATGTCGTAAAGGGAGGGACTGAAGCTTTCTTT	few	TRBJ1-1	TRBV4-1	NA
CASSLPGGLAGGNEQFF	TGTGCCAGCAGTCTCCCCGGGGGACTAGCGGGTGGTAATGAGCAGTTCTTC	NA	TRBJ2-1	TRBV25-1	TRBD2
CASSLASDRSQETQYF	TGCGCCAGCAGCTTGGCTTCGGACAGAAGCCAAGAGACCCAGTACTTC	NA	TRBJ2-5	TRBV5-1	NA
CASSLRGGGNTIYF	TGTGCCAGCAGCTTAAGAGGGGGTGGAAACACCATATATTTT	NA	TRBJ1-3	TRBV7-6	NA
CASSLVGRGDSYEQYF	TGTGCCAGCAGCTTAGTCGGGAGAGGGGACTCCTACGAGCAGTACTTC	NA	TRBJ2-7	TRBV7-9	NA
CASSVTGRYGYTF	TGTGCCAGCAGTGTCACAGGCAGGTATGGCTACACCTTC	NA	TRBJ1-2	TRBV5-6	NA
CASSIEGVQVPWIF	TGTGCCAGCAGCATAGAAGGCGTTCAGGTTCCCTGGATCTTC	NA	TRBJ2-1	TRBV5-4	NA
CASSERTGILTEAFF	TGTGCCAGCAGTGAAAGAACAGGGATTTTAACTGAAGCTTTCTTT	NA	TRBJ1-1	TRBV27	NA
CASSLNPLLVGYEQYF	TGTGCCAGCAGTTTGAACCCACTTCTAGTAGGCTACGAGCAGTACTTC	NA	TRBJ2-7	TRBV28	NA
CASSEADREGVREKTEAFF	TGTGCCAGCAGTGAGGCGGACAGGGAAGGTGTGCGGGAAAAGACTGAAGCTTTCTTT	NA	TRBJ1-1	TRBV2	TRBD1